This is a list of T cell receptor beta chains from one sample in a study of CD4+ T cells in melanoma. The protocol was immunoSEQ multiplex PCR, while the TCRdb copy is restricted to in-frame clones and leaves out a portion. The sample has more than 110,000 clones; 85% to 95% are singletons. The origin of the receptors is a human donor with melanoma. The CDR3 runs from the conserved cysteine through the conserved F or W. Each record gives: J gene, D gene, CDR3 length, V gene, clone size, CDR3 protein, CDR3 DNA. A D gene is named only where the DNA matches it firmly. Clone size is stated in some rows and not others, as once, few, many or a class when expanded.

J gene: TRBJ1-1; D gene: NA; CDR3 length: 15; V gene: TRBV7-3; clone size: NA; CDR3 protein: CASSLFRARNTEAFF; CDR3 DNA: TGTGCCAGCAGCTTGTTCAGGGCCCGGAACACTGAAGCTTTCTTT
J gene: TRBJ2-5; D gene: TRBD2; CDR3 length: 14; V gene: TRBV4-2; clone size: once; CDR3 protein: CASSQRGPPETQYF; CDR3 DNA: TGTGCCAGCAGTCAGCGGGGGCCACCGGAGACCCAGTACTTC
J gene: TRBJ2-1; D gene: TRBD1; CDR3 length: 13; V gene: TRBV11-3; clone size: NA; CDR3 protein: CASSPGQPGEQFF; CDR3 DNA: TGTGCCAGCAGCCCGGGACAGCCGGGGGAGCAGTTCTTC
J gene: TRBJ2-2; D gene: NA; CDR3 length: 14; V gene: TRBV7-6; clone size: NA; CDR3 protein: CASREGANTGELFF; CDR3 DNA: TGTGCCAGCAGAGAGGGGGCGAACACCGGGGAGCTGTTTTTT
J gene: TRBJ2-7; D gene: TRBD2; CDR3 length: 15; V gene: TRBV9; clone size: once; CDR3 protein: CASSASLAGSYEQYF; CDR3 DNA: TGTGCCAGCAGCGCCTCACTAGCGGGGTCCTACGAGCAGTACTTC
J gene: TRBJ1-3; D gene: NA; CDR3 length: 15; V gene: TRBV9; clone size: once; CDR3 protein: CASSVASSSGNTIYF; CDR3 DNA: TGTGCCAGCAGCGTAGCGAGCAGCTCTGGAAACACCATATATTTT
J gene: TRBJ1-5; D gene: TRBD1; CDR3 length: 12; V gene: TRBV27; clone size: many; CDR3 protein: CASSQGGQPQHF; CDR3 DNA: TGTGCCAGCAGTCAGGGGGGACAGCCCCAGCATTTT
J gene: TRBJ1-1; D gene: NA; CDR3 length: 17; V gene: TRBV12-2; clone size: NA; CDR3 protein: CASRPIDAGGLDTEAFF; CDR3 DNA: TGTGCAAGTCGCCCTATCGACGCAGGGGGCTTGGACACTGAAGCTTTCTTT
J gene: TRBJ2-5; D gene: NA; CDR3 length: 14; V gene: TRBV7-8; clone size: NA; CDR3 protein: CASSFTETQETQYF; CDR3 DNA: TGTGCCAGCAGCTTCACAGAAACTCAAGAGACCCAGTACTTC
J gene: TRBJ2-7; D gene: TRBD1; CDR3 length: 14; V gene: TRBV6-1; clone size: once; CDR3 protein: CASSLPGQVTEQYF; CDR3 DNA: TGTGCCAGCAGCTTACCGGGACAGGTTACCGAGCAGTACTTC
J gene: TRBJ2-5; D gene: NA; CDR3 length: 15; V gene: TRBV5-1; clone size: NA; CDR3 protein: CASSATGTLQETQYF; CDR3 DNA: TGCGCCAGCAGCGCAACCGGGACACTGCAAGAGACCCAGTACTTC
J gene: TRBJ2-1; D gene: TRBD1; CDR3 length: 16; V gene: TRBV5-1; clone size: NA; CDR3 protein: CASSSSGTGTYSEQFF; CDR3 DNA: TGCGCCAGCAGCTCCTCCGGGACAGGGACTTACAGTGAGCAGTTCTTC
J gene: TRBJ2-7; D gene: NA; CDR3 length: 11; V gene: TRBV20-1; clone size: NA; CDR3 protein: CSASLGHEQYF; CDR3 DNA: TGCAGTGCTAGTTTAGGGCACGAGCAGTACTTC
J gene: TRBJ1-4; D gene: TRBD1; CDR3 length: 15; V gene: TRBV10-1; clone size: NA; CDR3 protein: CASSPDRATNEKLFF; CDR3 DNA: TGCGCCAGCAGTCCTGACAGGGCAACTAATGAAAAACTGTTTTTT
J gene: TRBJ2-5; D gene: NA; CDR3 length: 13; V gene: TRBV7-8; clone size: NA; CDR3 protein: CASSLSGGATQYF; CDR3 DNA: TGTGCCAGCAGCCTCTCGGGCGGCGCGACCCAGTACTTC
J gene: TRBJ1-5; D gene: NA; CDR3 length: 18; V gene: TRBV19; clone size: NA; CDR3 protein: CASSIRKPAGYSNQPQHF; CDR3 DNA: TGTGCCAGTAGTATAAGGAAGCCAGCCGGATATAGCAATCAGCCCCAGCATTTT
J gene: TRBJ1-2; D gene: NA; CDR3 length: 14; V gene: TRBV6-1; clone size: NA; CDR3 protein: CASSRSIGNYGYTF; CDR3 DNA: TGTGCCAGCAGCCGAAGCATAGGGAACTATGGCTACACCTTC
J gene: TRBJ1-4; D gene: NA; CDR3 length: 13; V gene: TRBV5-1; clone size: NA; CDR3 protein: CASAQGTNEKLFF; CDR3 DNA: TGCGCCAGCGCCCAAGGGACTAATGAAAAACTGTTTTTT
J gene: TRBJ2-1; D gene: TRBD2; CDR3 length: 16; V gene: TRBV6-1; clone size: once; CDR3 protein: CASSGGLAGGDNEQFF; CDR3 DNA: TGTGCCAGCAGTGGCGGACTAGCGGGGGGGGACAATGAGCAGTTCTTC
J gene: TRBJ1-4; D gene: NA; CDR3 length: 16; V gene: TRBV6-5; clone size: NA; CDR3 protein: CASSSGALGTNEKLFF; CDR3 DNA: TGTGCCAGCAGTTCAGGGGCCCTAGGGACTAATGAAAAACTGTTTTTT
J gene: TRBJ2-5; D gene: NA; CDR3 length: 13; V gene: TRBV7-3; clone size: NA; CDR3 protein: CASSKREKETQYF; CDR3 DNA: TGTGCCAGCAGCAAAAGGGAGAAAGAGACCCAGTACTTC
J gene: TRBJ2-5; D gene: NA; CDR3 length: 16; V gene: TRBV9; clone size: NA; CDR3 protein: CASSVAVGKGQETQYF; CDR3 DNA: TGTGCCAGCAGCGTAGCCGTTGGTAAGGGCCAAGAGACCCAGTACTTC
J gene: TRBJ1-1; D gene: NA; CDR3 length: 13; V gene: TRBV2; clone size: NA; CDR3 protein: CASSGKVNTEAFF; CDR3 DNA: TGTGCCAGCAGTGGGAAGGTGAACACTGAAGCTTTCTTT
J gene: TRBJ2-7; D gene: TRBD1; CDR3 length: 14; V gene: TRBV2; clone size: NA; CDR3 protein: CASRQDREGYEQYF; CDR3 DNA: TGTGCCAGCAGGCAGGACAGGGAAGGCTACGAGCAGTACTTC
J gene: TRBJ2-7; D gene: NA; CDR3 length: 12; V gene: TRBV7-9; clone size: NA; CDR3 protein: CASSQTGNEQYF; CDR3 DNA: TGTGCCAGCAGTCAAACAGGGAACGAGCAGTACTTC
J gene: TRBJ2-5; D gene: NA; CDR3 length: 15; V gene: TRBV11-2; clone size: NA; CDR3 protein: CASSLKGRIQETQYF; CDR3 DNA: TGTGCCAGCAGCTTAAAGGGCCGGATCCAAGAGACCCAGTACTTC
J gene: TRBJ2-1; D gene: NA; CDR3 length: 14; V gene: TRBV18; clone size: NA; CDR3 protein: CASSPPQGSNEQFF; CDR3 DNA: TGTGCCAGCTCACCACCGCAAGGGAGCAATGAGCAGTTCTTC
J gene: TRBJ2-2; D gene: NA; CDR3 length: 15; V gene: TRBV11-2; clone size: NA; CDR3 protein: CASSSPGQNTGELFF; CDR3 DNA: TGTGCCAGCAGCTCTCCGGGACAGAACACCGGGGAGCTGTTTTTT
J gene: TRBJ1-1; D gene: NA; CDR3 length: 13; V gene: TRBV6-4; clone size: few; CDR3 protein: CASSISRDTEAFF; CDR3 DNA: TGTGCCAGCAGTATTTCCCGGGACACTGAAGCTTTCTTT
J gene: TRBJ2-7; D gene: NA; CDR3 length: 14; V gene: TRBV4-2; clone size: NA; CDR3 protein: CASSQVAPLYEQYF; CDR3 DNA: TGTGCCAGCAGCCAAGTTGCCCCACTGTACGAGCAGTACTTC
J gene: TRBJ2-3; D gene: NA; CDR3 length: 14; V gene: TRBV19; clone size: NA; CDR3 protein: CAARPGTDPDTQYF; CDR3 DNA: TGTGCCGCCCGACCCGGGACGGACCCAGATACGCAGTATTTT
J gene: TRBJ2-3; D gene: TRBD1; CDR3 length: 18; V gene: TRBV15; clone size: NA; CDR3 protein: CATSKGQGRTGSTDTQYF; CDR3 DNA: TGTGCCACCAGCAAGGGACAGGGAAGGACGGGTAGCACAGATACGCAGTATTTT
J gene: TRBJ2-7; D gene: TRBD2; CDR3 length: 15; V gene: TRBV7-2; clone size: NA; CDR3 protein: CASSLGSGGIYEQYF; CDR3 DNA: TGTGCCAGCAGCTTGGGTAGCGGGGGAATCTACGAGCAGTACTTC
J gene: TRBJ1-5; D gene: TRBD1; CDR3 length: 15; V gene: TRBV15; clone size: NA; CDR3 protein: CATSLDRGLGEPQHF; CDR3 DNA: TGTGCCACCAGCCTGGACAGGGGTCTCGGAGAGCCCCAGCATTTT
J gene: TRBJ1-1; D gene: NA; CDR3 length: 13; V gene: TRBV5-6; clone size: NA; CDR3 protein: CASSGDIGTEAFF; CDR3 DNA: TGTGCCAGCAGCGGGGACATCGGGACTGAAGCTTTCTTT
J gene: TRBJ2-7; D gene: NA; CDR3 length: 13; V gene: TRBV2; clone size: NA; CDR3 protein: CASNQDASYEQYF; CDR3 DNA: TGTGCCAGCAATCAGGACGCCTCCTACGAGCAGTACTTC
J gene: TRBJ2-2; D gene: TRBD1; CDR3 length: 16; V gene: TRBV7-7; clone size: NA; CDR3 protein: CASSYLQGPNTGELFF; CDR3 DNA: TGTGCCAGCAGCTACCTACAGGGGCCGAACACCGGGGAGCTGTTTTTT
J gene: TRBJ2-3; D gene: NA; CDR3 length: 15; V gene: TRBV2; clone size: NA; CDR3 protein: CASGGTALPTDTQYF; CDR3 DNA: TGTGCCAGCGGGGGGACCGCGTTACCCACAGATACGCAGTATTTT
J gene: TRBJ2-1; D gene: NA; CDR3 length: 14; V gene: TRBV5-1; clone size: NA; CDR3 protein: CASSPTTAYNEQFF; CDR3 DNA: TGCGCCAGCAGCCCCACGACAGCTTACAATGAGCAGTTCTTC
J gene: TRBJ1-3; D gene: TRBD1; CDR3 length: 16; V gene: TRBV9; clone size: NA; CDR3 protein: CASSAGQGKRGNTIYF; CDR3 DNA: TGTGCCAGCAGCGCCGGACAGGGAAAGAGAGGAAACACCATATATTTT
J gene: TRBJ1-4; D gene: NA; CDR3 length: 14; V gene: TRBV5-1; clone size: NA; CDR3 protein: CASSLGQQGEKLFF; CDR3 DNA: TGCGCCAGCAGCTTGGGGCAGCAGGGGGAAAAACTGTTTTTT
J gene: TRBJ1-2; D gene: NA; CDR3 length: 10; V gene: TRBV20-1; clone size: once; CDR3 protein: CSPGSGGYTF; CDR3 DNA: TGCAGTCCCGGGTCGGGTGGCTACACCTTC
J gene: TRBJ2-2; D gene: NA; CDR3 length: 16; V gene: TRBV25-1; clone size: NA; CDR3 protein: CASSEYNKGWTGELFF; CDR3 DNA: TGTGCCAGCAGTGAATATAACAAGGGTTGGACCGGGGAGCTGTTTTTT
J gene: TRBJ2-3; D gene: TRBD2; CDR3 length: 16; V gene: TRBV5-1; clone size: NA; CDR3 protein: CASSLVRAGGLNTQYF; CDR3 DNA: TGCGCCAGCAGCTTGGTTCGAGCGGGGGGGCTGAATACGCAGTATTTT
J gene: TRBJ2-3; D gene: TRBD2; CDR3 length: 17; V gene: TRBV30; clone size: NA; CDR3 protein: CAWSARRTSGSTDTQYF; CDR3 DNA: TGTGCCTGGAGCGCTCGGAGGACTAGCGGGAGCACAGATACGCAGTATTTT
J gene: TRBJ2-2; D gene: NA; CDR3 length: 16; V gene: TRBV7-3; clone size: NA; CDR3 protein: CASSLEEAGKGGELFF; CDR3 DNA: TGTGCCAGCAGCTTAGAAGAGGCGGGAAAGGGCGGGGAGCTGTTTTTT
J gene: TRBJ2-5; D gene: NA; CDR3 length: 16; V gene: TRBV5-4; clone size: NA; CDR3 protein: CASSLKGGGPEETQYF; CDR3 DNA: TGTGCCAGCAGCTTGAAGGGTGGGGGGCCAGAAGAGACCCAGTACTTC
J gene: TRBJ2-3; D gene: NA; CDR3 length: 14; V gene: TRBV18; clone size: NA; CDR3 protein: CASSRVGGADTQYF; CDR3 DNA: TGTGCCAGCTCACGGGTAGGCGGAGCAGATACGCAGTATTTT
J gene: TRBJ2-5; D gene: TRBD2; CDR3 length: 18; V gene: TRBV7-8; clone size: NA; CDR3 protein: CASSSQHKTSGGSRTQYF; CDR3 DNA: TGTGCCAGCAGCTCCCAACACAAGACTAGCGGGGGGTCGAGGACCCAGTACTTC
J gene: TRBJ1-1; D gene: NA; CDR3 length: 11; V gene: TRBV6-5; clone size: NA; CDR3 protein: CASSRNTEAFF; CDR3 DNA: TGTGCCAGCAGTCGTAACACTGAAGCTTTCTTT
J gene: TRBJ2-1; D gene: TRBD1; CDR3 length: 18; V gene: TRBV7-9; clone size: few; CDR3 protein: CASSTHRPGTGDMNEQFF; CDR3 DNA: TGTGCCAGCAGCACCCACAGACCCGGGACAGGGGATATGAATGAGCAGTTCTTC
J gene: TRBJ2-7; D gene: NA; CDR3 length: 15; V gene: TRBV5-1; clone size: NA; CDR3 protein: CASSEGTGQRYEQYF; CDR3 DNA: TGCGCCAGCAGCGAAGGAACGGGGCAACGCTACGAGCAGTACTTC
J gene: TRBJ1-2; D gene: NA; CDR3 length: 16; V gene: TRBV5-1; clone size: NA; CDR3 protein: CASSGGRGLDSYGYTF; CDR3 DNA: TGCGCCAGCAGCGGGGGTAGAGGGCTTGATAGCTATGGCTACACCTTC
J gene: TRBJ2-3; D gene: TRBD2; CDR3 length: 14; V gene: TRBV5-1; clone size: NA; CDR3 protein: CAPDDLAGADTQYF; CDR3 DNA: TGCGCCCCCGACGACTTAGCGGGGGCAGATACGCAGTATTTT
J gene: TRBJ1-3; D gene: TRBD1; CDR3 length: 15; V gene: TRBV11-2; clone size: NA; CDR3 protein: CASRQGSISGNTIYF; CDR3 DNA: TGTGCCAGCAGACAGGGGTCGATCTCTGGAAACACCATATATTTT
J gene: TRBJ2-7; D gene: NA; CDR3 length: 16; V gene: TRBV11-2; clone size: NA; CDR3 protein: CASRLTGLGNIAEQYF; CDR3 DNA: TGTGCCAGCAGATTAACAGGGTTGGGGAACATTGCCGAGCAGTACTTC
J gene: TRBJ1-6; D gene: NA; CDR3 length: 14; V gene: TRBV7-6; clone size: NA; CDR3 protein: CASSLGTGDSPLHF; CDR3 DNA: TGTGCCAGCAGCTTAGGGACTGGCGATTCACCCCTCCACTTT
J gene: TRBJ2-3; D gene: NA; CDR3 length: 18; V gene: TRBV4-2; clone size: NA; CDR3 protein: CASSQGGGRSSLTDTQYF; CDR3 DNA: TGTGCCAGCAGCCAAGGTGGAGGGCGGTCTTCACTCACAGATACGCAGTATTTT
J gene: TRBJ2-5; D gene: TRBD2; CDR3 length: 14; V gene: TRBV19; clone size: NA; CDR3 protein: CASSTGTSFGTQYF; CDR3 DNA: TGTGCCAGTAGTACCGGGACTAGCTTTGGGACCCAGTACTTC